What follows are 28 T cell receptor beta chains derived from one specimen sequenced in a study of T cells in localized non-small cell lung cancer. Sequencing was performed with immunoSEQ multiplex PCR; in TCRdb, only in-frame clones are kept and a portion is missing. The sample shows over 10,000 clones, approximately 88% of them seen only once. Material: peripheral blood, obtained before any cancer treatment. The receptors originated from a male donor at least 60 years old with stage I squamous cell lung carcinoma.

This clone has just a few counts. V is TRBV5-1 and J is TRBJ1-1; 11 bases are a match to TRBD1. The ends lost 5 bases at V and 1 base at J; junction bases unmatched: 7. Germline V gene data show CDR1 as SGHRS and CDR2 as YFSETQ. CDR3 length: 16 residues. This CDR3 is CASRPGQGEGNTEAFF. The CDR3 nucleotides read TGCGCCAGCAGGCCGGGACAGGGGGAAGGGAACACTGAAGCTTTCTTT.

This clone is deemed medium-sized. The rearrangement links TRBV2 to TRBJ1-3; D may be TRBD1 (5 bases). Germline V gene lookup returns CDR1 SNHLY and CDR2 FYNNEI. This CDR3 has 15 amino acids. The ends were cut back, 2 bases at V and 2 bases at J, with 10 bases in the middle. As DNA, the CDR3 is TGTGCCAGCAGTGAACCGGGAGGGGCTGGAAACACCATATATTTT. This codes for CASSEPGGAGNTIYF.

This chain uses TRBV9 with TRBJ1-5; 7 positions agree with TRBD1. This CDR3 spans 15 amino acids. Germline V CDR1 and CDR2: SGDLS, YYNGEE. V gave up 0 bases and J gave up 2 bases; unmatched junction bases: 2. CDR3 sequence (DNA): TGTGCCAGCAGCGTAGGACAGGGAGGCAATCAGCCCCAGCATTTT. Protein: CASSVGQGGNQPQHF.

The chain combines TRBV5-1 with TRBJ1-3; perhaps TRBD1 as D (6 bases). Germline values: CDR1 SGHRS, CDR2 YFSETQ. V was clipped by 4 bases and J by 3 bases, with 11 bases between them. The CDR3 spans 14 residues. Here the CDR3 DNA reads TGCGCCAGCAGCACCGGACAGCTTGGAAACACCATATATTTT. Translating gives CASSTGQLGNTIYF. Full variable domain (outside the CDR3, taken from reference TRBV5-1 and TRBJ1-3): KAGVTQTPRYLIKTRGQQVTLSCSPISGHRSVSWYQQTPGQGLQFLFEYFSETQRNKGNFPGRFSGRQFSNSRSEMNVSTLELGDSALYLCASSTGQLGNTIYFGEGSWLTVV.

In DNA form, the CDR3 reads TGCGCCAGCAGGGCCAGCGGACAGGGCACGGCCGAGCAGTACTTC. Translated, it gives CASRASGQGTAEQYF. The rearrangement uses TRBV5-1 and TRBJ2-7; TRBD1 matches 8 bases. This CDR3 is built from 15 residues. Germline V CDR1 and CDR2: SGHRS, YFSETQ. Trimming took 5 bases from V and 6 from J; bases not matched to a gene: 13.

The V and J genes are TRBV29-1 and TRBJ1-6; 8 bases match TRBD1. This CDR3 region has 13 residues. The V and J ends lost 6 bases and 9 bases, in that order; junction bases with no gene match: 7. Germline CDR1 SQVTM, CDR2 ANQGSEA. CDR3 nucleotide sequence: TGCAGCGTGGGGACAGGAGCTAGTTCACCCCTCCACTTT. This gives the protein CSVGTGASSPLHF.

This chain links TRBV4-1 with TRBJ2-3; D not resolved. CDR3 length: 15 residues. The ends were cut back, 0 bases at V and 0 bases at J, with 7 bases in the middle. Per the germline V gene, CDR1 is MGHRA and CDR2 is YSYEKL. CDR3 in DNA: TGCGCCAGCAGCCAAGACCGGGCTAGCACAGATACGCAGTATTTT. Its protein is CASSQDRASTDTQYF.

J is TRBJ2-3 and V is TRBV7-2; D tentatively reads TRBD1 or TRBD2 (6 bases each). V dropped 5 bases and J dropped 1 base, with 13 bases sitting between them. The CDR3 is 15 amino acids. Per germline, CDR1 SGHTA and CDR2 FQGNSA. CDR3 nucleotide sequence: TGTGCCAGCAGCCCGTTGGGGGGCGGCACAGATACGCAGTATTTT. This gives the protein CASSPLGGGTDTQYF.

The CDR3 region has the DNA TGTGCCAGCAAGCGGGACCTTAGCTCCTACGAGCAGTACTTC. It specifies CASKRDLSSYEQYF. The chain combines TRBV2 with TRBJ2-7, with 7 bases lining up with TRBD2. Per the germline V gene, CDR1 is SNHLY and CDR2 is FYNNEI. V shed 7 bases, J shed 0 bases, and the junction held 6 bases outside the gene matches. The CDR3 length is 14 residues.

This rearrangement joins TRBV29-1 to TRBJ2-7; perhaps TRBD2 as D (5 bases). This CDR3 contains 10 residues. Germline CDR1 is SQVTM and CDR2 is ANQGSEA. Trimming removed 6 bases at V and 4 bases at J, with 7 bases between. CDR3 sequence: CSVLAYEQYF. The CDR3 DNA sequence: TGCAGCGTGCTAGCATACGAGCAGTACTTC.

This sequence joins TRBV12-5 and TRBJ2-3, with D hard to call. Germline CDR1 is LGHNT and CDR2 is FRNRAP. V was trimmed by 1 base and J by 2 bases, leaving 7 bases between them. This CDR3 spans 14 amino acids. The CDR3 DNA follows: TGTGCTAGTGGTTTGGGGCGGTTCACAGATACGCAGTATTTT. Translated, it gives CASGLGRFTDTQYF.

V is TRBV18 and J is TRBJ2-5; TRBD2 matches at 7 bases. CDR1 is KGHSH, CDR2 LQKENI, per germline. Trimming cost V 5 bases and J 4 bases; bases outside gene matches: 19. The CDR3 contains 18 residues. The CDR3: CASSDPAGTKRKIETQYF. CDR3 in DNA: TGTGCCAGCTCAGATCCGGCAGGGACTAAAAGAAAGATAGAGACCCAGTACTTC.

The CDR3 DNA reads TGTGCCAGCAGTTACCCCGGGTCTGGAAACACCATATATTTT. It encodes CASSYPGSGNTIYF. The chain joins TRBV6-6 to TRBJ1-3; D uncertain. CDR3 length: 14 residues. Trimming stripped 2 bases from V and 1 base from J, with 6 bases between. Germline CDR1 is MNHNY and CDR2 is SVGAGI (reference sequence).

The chain is built from TRBV6-1 and TRBJ2-1; no reliable D call. Germline V lookup: CDR1 MNHNS, CDR2 SASEGT. CDR3 size: 16 residues. V was trimmed by 4 bases and J by 0 bases, leaving 13 bases between them. CDR3 bases: TGTGCCAGCAGTGCACTCAGAGGCCTCTCCTACAATGAGCAGTTCTTC. Protein sequence: CASSALRGLSYNEQFF.

The V and J genes are TRBV7-8 and TRBJ2-7, with D tentatively TRBD2 (6 bases). This CDR3 contains 15 residues. CDR1 is SGHVS, CDR2 FQNEAQ, per germline. V was clipped by 5 bases and J by 4 bases, with 18 bases between them. This CDR3 reads CASSHRRERGYEQYF. The CDR3 DNA reads as TGTGCCAGCAGCCACCGTCGGGAGCGAGGGTACGAGCAGTACTTC.

CDR3 sequence: CASSMIGVQDTEAFF. CDR3 in DNA: TGTGCCAGTAGTATGATTGGGGTTCAGGACACTGAAGCTTTCTTT. The gene calls are TRBV19 and TRBJ1-1; D is unresolved. V dropped 3 bases and J dropped 3 bases, with 14 bases sitting between them. The CDR3 runs to 15 residues. Germline CDR1 is LNHDA and CDR2 is SQIVND (reference sequence).

This clone appeared once. The chain has TRBV19 and TRBJ1-2; D unresolved. The germline V gene has CDR1 LNHDA and CDR2 SQIVND (reference sequence). V was pared by 0 bases and J by 4 bases, with 12 bases between. The CDR3 extends over 15 amino acids. This CDR3 is CASSIETEMTYGYTF. The CDR3 DNA reads as TGTGCCAGTAGTATAGAGACCGAGATGACCTATGGCTACACCTTC.

The rearrangement joins TRBV6-5 to TRBJ2-5; TRBD1 matches at 9 bases. Looked up from germline, CDR1 is MNHEY and CDR2 is SVGAGI. The V and J ends lost 6 bases and 2 bases, in that order; junction bases with no gene match: 7. CDR3 length: 15 amino acids. The CDR3 protein is CASSLGTGRQETQYF. For the CDR3, the DNA is TGTGCCAGCAGCTTAGGGACAGGGCGACAAGAGACCCAGTACTTC.

The rearrangement joins TRBV19 to TRBJ2-7; 10 nucleotides align to TRBD1. The CDR3 has 15 amino acids. CDR1 and CDR2 (germline): LNHDA, SQIVND (reference sequence). The V gene end was trimmed by 9 bases and the J gene end by 5 bases; junction bases not matched to a gene: 13. The CDR3 bases are TGTGCCAGCAGGCCACCGGGACAGGGGCGCAACGAGCAGTACTTC. It specifies CASRPPGQGRNEQYF.

J is TRBJ2-3 and V is TRBV11-2; D ambiguous. Germline CDR1 SGHAT, CDR2 FQNNGV. CDR3 length: 15 residues. Trimming removed 3 bases at V and 1 base at J, with 11 bases between. CDR3 sequence reads: CASSFSLSRTDTQYF. CDR3 bases: TGTGCCAGCAGCTTCAGCCTGTCTCGCACAGATACGCAGTATTTT. Full variable domain (missing parts from reference TRBV11-2 and TRBJ2-3): EAGVAQSPRYKIIEKRQSVAFWCNPISGHATLYWYQQILGQGPKLLIQFQNNGVVDDSQLPKDRFSAERLKGVDSTLKIQPAKLEDSAVYLCASSFSLSRTDTQYFGPGTRLTVL.

Here the CDR3 DNA reads TGTGCCAGCAGAACCCAGGACAACGCGGACACTGAAGCTTTCTTT. Protein: CASRTQDNADTEAFF. The rearrangement uses TRBV6-4 and TRBJ1-1, with D perhaps matching TRBD1 (5 bases). The CDR3 consists of 15 residues. Looked up from germline, CDR1 is MRHNA and CDR2 is SNTAGT. The V end lost 6 bases, the J end lost 3 bases, and 17 bases lay between the germline ends.

CDR3: CATSLVVATGELFF. The CDR3 coding sequence is TGTGCCACCAGCTTGGTAGTTGCAACCGGGGAGCTGTTTTTT. The genes are TRBV15 and TRBJ2-2, with D unresolved. V shed 5 bases and J shed 5 bases, with 12 bases lying between them. Germline CDR1 LNHNV, CDR2 YYDKDF (reference sequence). The CDR3 contains 14 residues.

The chain combines TRBV5-1 with TRBJ2-3; D gene ambiguous. Trimming left V 4 bases short and J 5 bases short, with 8 bases between. The CDR3 runs to 12 residues. Per germline, CDR1 SGHRS and CDR2 YFSETQ. CDR3 in DNA: TGCGCCAGCAGCGGACCAGGAGATACGCAGTATTTT. Protein product: CASSGPGDTQYF.

V is TRBV29-1 and J is TRBJ2-7, with TRBD2 matching over 9 bases. The CDR3 extends over 14 amino acids. With 1 base clipped from V and 2 bases from J, the junction kept 3 bases outside the gene matches. Germline V gene sequence: CDR1 SQVTM, CDR2 ANQGSEA. CDR3 loop: CSVEASGGTYEQYF. The CDR3 nucleotides read TGCAGCGTTGAAGCGAGCGGGGGGACCTACGAGCAGTACTTC.

This clone was observed a single time. The chain has TRBV5-1 and TRBJ2-3, with D perhaps matching TRBD2 (5 bases). V gave up 1 base and J gave up 8 bases, with 14 bases separating them. CDR1 and CDR2 from the germline V gene are SGHRS and YFSETQ. The CDR3 spans 14 residues. CDR3 in amino acids: CASSLWGSGSTQYF. CDR3 nucleotide sequence: TGCGCCAGCAGCTTGTGGGGATCGGGGTCTACGCAGTATTTT.

This chain connects TRBV7-2 to TRBJ1-4; D is unclear. Germline values: CDR1 SGHTA, CDR2 FQGNSA. This CDR3 comprises 15 residues. V was trimmed by 3 bases and J by 5 bases, leaving 13 bases between them. CDR3 in DNA: TGTGCCAGCAGCTTCCGTTCCGGGTTAAATGAAAAACTGTTTTTT. It specifies CASSFRSGLNEKLFF.

Note on this clone: This specimen includes other DNA sequences encoding the same CDR3. V gene TRBV6-1 combines with J gene TRBJ2-1, with TRBD2 matching 9 bases. V lost 6 bases, J lost 5 bases, and 8 bases stayed unmatched. The CDR3 sequence is 15 residues long. In germline, CDR1 is MNHNS, CDR2 SASEGT. CDR3 sequence reads: CASRSGTSLNNEQFF. CDR3 bases: TGTGCCAGCAGGTCCGGGACTAGCTTAAACAATGAGCAGTTCTTC.

V and J are TRBV5-4 and TRBJ1-1; perhaps TRBD1 as D (5 bases). CDR3 length equals 13 residues. CDR1 is SGHNT and CDR2 is YYREEE in the germline V gene (reference sequence). The V end was cut by 3 bases, the J end by 3 bases, with 9 bases between. The CDR3 DNA sequence: TGTGCCAGCAGCTCCGGGGCATACACTGAAGCTTTCTTT. Translation gives CASSSGAYTEAFF.